This TCR beta chain appears in the sequencing data of a study of human T cells and chemical hapten exposure. Study-level background: The patients were mostly female; they had alopecia areata, totalis or universalis.

Regarding time point: patch test 2, 6 weeks after DPC sensitization. The treatment is: therapeutic diphenylcyclopropenone sensitization with weekly scalp DPC. Unfractionated whole blood served as the source for total RNA extraction. Each patch test followed a blood draw. CDR1 and CDR2 (germline): KGHSH, LQKENI. This CDR3 comprises 14 residues. V was pared by 3 bases and J by 2 bases, with 8 bases between. One entry per CDR3 protein, called by TCRdb with MiXCR from the RACE reads. The sample records tens of thousands of distinct CDR3 sequences, 9.5% to 10% being singletons. This clonotype was counted ten times or more.

The sample was whole blood, taken in connection with sensitization to the hapten diphenylcyclopropenone (DPC). The gene calls are TRBV18 and TRBJ2-1; no clear D gene. The sequence derives from a woman under 40 with alopecia areata. Some clones in this sample may be carry-over from other donors' samples. CDR3 region: CASSPPPTYNEQFF. The CDR3 region has the DNA TGTGCCAGCTCACCGCCACCCACCTACAATGAGCAGTTCTTC.